The rows below give T cell receptor beta chains drawn from one sample of a study of cytomegalovirus exposure and HLA in healthy donors. Sequenced by immunoSEQ multiplex PCR; TCRdb stores in-frame clones only, minus some. Among over 120,000 clones listed, around 90% were seen once. Sequencing was performed on PBMCs. The receptor source for this set is a woman in her thirties in good health and CMV-seropositive. The CDR3 runs from the conserved cysteine through the conserved F or W. Each record gives: J gene, V gene, CDR3 protein.

>TRBJ1-6|TRBV11-3
CASSLDGQNNSPLHF
>TRBJ2-5|TRBV5-1
CASSLTGPQETQYF
>TRBJ2-1|TRBV6-6
CASSFDSNEQFF
>TRBJ2-5|TRBV7-9
CASSLGLRRETQYF
>TRBJ1-2|TRBV19
CASSLGTGGYGYTF
>TRBJ2-3|TRBV27
CASSLWAQSTDTQYF
>TRBJ2-5|TRBV7-2
CASSLIGRRLATIQYF
>TRBJ2-3|TRBV5-1
CASGDRVPTDTQYF
>TRBJ2-3|TRBV28
CASSPRPGDTQYF
>TRBJ1-2|TRBV5-4
CASSLVDRVSYGYTF
>TRBJ1-2|TRBV15
CATSREPTGYGYTF
>TRBJ1-2|TRBV2
CASRDDRANYGYTF
>TRBJ2-3|TRBV5-1
CASSLGGGTDTQYF
>TRBJ1-1|TRBV5-6
CASGARRTEAFF
>TRBJ2-1|TRBV2
CASRPEGDEQFF
>TRBJ2-3|TRBV10-3
CASTSGSPGDTQYF
>TRBJ1-4|TRBV6-5
CATAQGGNEKLFF
>TRBJ2-3|TRBV6-1
CASSEVLAGGPPDTQYF
>TRBJ2-3|TRBV5-1
CASSLGLAFTDTQYF
>TRBJ2-3|TRBV7-3
CASSPRAGFSTDTQYF
>TRBJ1-6|TRBV5-3
CARSAEDREDSNLHF
>TRBJ1-1|TRBV2
CASSEPPDTEAFF
>TRBJ2-1|TRBV4-1
CASSQDLASGKNEQFF
>TRBJ2-2|TRBV2
CASLSLVTGELFF
>TRBJ2-7|TRBV5-1
CASSLGAASGLVGEQYF
>TRBJ1-2|TRBV5-1
CASSTAPGGDGYTF
>TRBJ2-5|TRBV11-2
CASSLNRGQETQYF
>TRBJ2-3|TRBV2
CASNPGTGGGGTQYF
>TRBJ2-5|TRBV2
CASRAVGRAGETQYF
>TRBJ1-2|TRBV28
CASSLQGRVYGYTF
>TRBJ2-3|TRBV2
CASSELRAFSSSDTQYF
>TRBJ1-1|TRBV9
CASSVAWEYTEAFF
>TRBJ2-3|TRBV5-1
CASSPGLTYGTDTQYF
>TRBJ1-1|TRBV7-9
CASSDHTGKAFF
>TRBJ2-3|TRBV7-6
CASSLGGLAGGPGDTQYF
>TRBJ1-1|TRBV28
CASTIRGDQTEAFF
>TRBJ1-1|TRBV6-5
CASRRNFQGITEAFF
>TRBJ2-5|TRBV6-1
CASSGNSGKETQYF
>TRBJ2-7|TRBV5-1
CASSSPGLSTYEQYF
>TRBJ1-5|TRBV6-9
CASSYLQAGPQPQHF
>TRBJ2-3|TRBV2
CASRQQSTDTQYF
>TRBJ2-1|TRBV27
CASSLSGTLYNEQFF
>TRBJ2-3|TRBV2
CASIYRGYAADTQYF
>TRBJ2-3|TRBV28
CASSRTSADTQYF
>TRBJ2-3|TRBV2
CASFGRMADTQYF
>TRBJ2-7|TRBV6-1
CASSEPDEQYF
>TRBJ2-1|TRBV5-1
CASSLGYLRDNEQFF